This T cell receptor beta chain was recorded in a study of PD-1 blockade in classical Hodgkin lymphoma. Study-level information: Patients got intravenous nivolumab 3 mg/kg every 2 weeks.

CDR1 and CDR2 (germline): SSHAT, FNYEAQ (reference sequence). Trimming pared 7 bases from V and 0 bases from J, leaving 16 bases between. CDR3 length: 17 residues. The data were produced by immunoSEQ multiplex PCR, yet TCRdb's version contains in-frame clones alone and is incomplete. The profile covers approximately 27,000 clones, with approximately 70% appearing a single time and 20% to 30% taken by the ten largest. All trial patients relapsed after autologous stem cell transplantation. Under best response, outcomes were complete response, partial response or progressive disease. This clonotype originated in a human donor with classical Hodgkin lymphoma. The sample consisted of peripheral blood mononuclear cells (PBMCs), taken before the second cycle of nivolumab. The gene calls are TRBV7-7 and TRBJ1-6; D possibly corresponds to TRBD1 (5 bases). CDR3 DNA: TGTGCCAGCACAAAACCCGGGGCCAGCTCCTATAATTCACCCCTCCACTTT. Its protein is CASTKPGASSYNSPLHF.